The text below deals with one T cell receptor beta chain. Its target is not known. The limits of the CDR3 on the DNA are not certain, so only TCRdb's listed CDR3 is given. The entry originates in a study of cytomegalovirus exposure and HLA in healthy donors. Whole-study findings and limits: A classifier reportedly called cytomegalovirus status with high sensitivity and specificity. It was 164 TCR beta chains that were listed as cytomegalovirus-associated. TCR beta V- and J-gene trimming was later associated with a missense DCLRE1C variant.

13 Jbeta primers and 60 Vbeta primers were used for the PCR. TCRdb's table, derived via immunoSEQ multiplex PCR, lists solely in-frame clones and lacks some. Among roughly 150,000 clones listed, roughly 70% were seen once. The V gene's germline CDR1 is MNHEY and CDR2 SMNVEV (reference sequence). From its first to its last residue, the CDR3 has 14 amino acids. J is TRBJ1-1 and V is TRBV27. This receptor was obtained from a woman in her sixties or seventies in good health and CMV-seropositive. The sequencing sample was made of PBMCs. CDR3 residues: CASSFLETRTEAFF.